This paragraph covers one TCR beta chain sequence. It has no known antigen specificity. No much larger clonotype is one base removed from it; base qualities were not supplied. The cohort was made up of roughly 670 healthy bone marrow donors. All cohort members were sampled while nominally healthy, although unrecorded immune exposures were likely present. The donor tested CMV seronegative, placing the donor among the 300 to 450 seronegative members of the cohort. A peripheral blood sample was collected from each donor, and TCR beta sequencing was performed on peripheral blood mononuclear cells. The Qiagen DNeasy Blood Extraction Kit was used to extract genomic DNA from the blood cell samples. The data stem from a study of cytomegalovirus exposure and HLA in healthy donors (dated by TCRdb to about 2017). Background on the whole study: An earlier analysis of approximately 640 of the donors reported more than 250 Gb of sequence data and 120 million or so unique TCR beta sequences from 150 million to 200 million T cells. A later analysis re-examined previously published TCR beta repertoires from 610 or so donors and added high-resolution HLA genotyping to investigate patterns of TCR occurrence. In the later analysis, no new phenotypic data were used to find candidate immune exposures; instead, reliance was placed on TCR beta sequences and their occurrence across donors. Roughly 300 gigabases of sequencing data and around 90 million unique TCR sequences made up an early release that covered approximately 700 HLA-typed donors. Across 300 to 500 genotyped donors of the cohort, an average of approximately 220,000 unique TCR beta nucleotide sequences per donor were sequenced, and roughly a sixth of those sequences were non-productive. Every discovery cohort repertoire had been produced on one sequencing platform. High-throughput TCR immunosequencing, statistical association of individual TCRs with disease status, and machine learning were combined to predict cytomegalovirus infection status. Genome-wide SNP genotypes for about 55% of the roughly 670 donors were used in a later genetic analysis, which treated that subset as a discovery cohort. Because of strong linkage in the cohort, 4 to 6 DR-DQ haplotypes were treated as single units for association and clustering. Donor age, sex, ethnicity and CMV serostatus were compiled together with the repertoire data. Of the approximately 400 genotyped donors, about 84% fell in the genetic ancestry cluster associated with self-reported Caucasian donors. The aim of the study was to test whether cataloging public T cell receptors could identify signatures of past pathogen exposure. A separate validation cohort of over a hundred different subjects was used in addition to the 666-subject first cohort. Class I and class II HLA loci were covered by the typing at four-digit resolution. An earlier analysis of 587 of the donors used high-throughput TCR beta sequencing to judge whether each TCR beta V gene segment behaved as functional or pseudogenic. The T cell repertoires of 670 or so subjects were profiled by immunosequencing and related to cytomegalovirus serostatus. Typing coverage varied by locus: roughly 620-640 donors for A, B, C, DRB1 and DQB1; roughly 500 for DQA1; nearly 610 for DPA1; more than 450 for DPB1.

Library preparation was by the immunoSEQ multiplex PCR assay. For the multiplex PCR, a mixture combining 60 forward primers for TCR Vbeta segments and 13 reverse primers for TCR Jbeta segments was used. A multiplex PCR assay on genomic DNA amplified the CDR3 region of rearranged TCR beta genes. The Illumina HiSeq System was used to sequence the amplified TCR beta libraries as 87-base-pair reads. The original pipeline was this. In a later analysis, roughly 80 million unique TCR beta chains were counted across the 500 to 850 repertoires, and about 10 million of these chains were shared by at least two donors. A nearest-neighbor algorithm error-corrected the raw reads and collapsed the reads into unique sequences, merging closely related sequences to remove PCR and sequencing errors. To assign V, D and J gene segments, CDR3 sequences were aligned to IMGT reference sequences. For a sequence to be retained, at least a six-nucleotide match to both a V gene segment and a J gene segment was required. Rearrangements were called productive when the CDR3 lacked stop codons and stayed in frame with V and J; all others were non-productive. Following IMGT convention, CDR3 was defined as the stretch from the second conserved V-encoded cysteine to the conserved J-encoded phenylalanine. Sequences without an unambiguous match to a single V gene segment were excluded from the earlier analysis of about 640 of the donors. An earlier analysis of a few hundred of the donors classified V segments as functional when productive rearrangements were above 56.7% and as segregating when the standard deviation between donors was above 5%. To diagnose cytomegalovirus status from the catalog of TCR beta chain sequences, a statistical classification framework was built. V and J gene assignment, in a later analysis, came from comparing TCR nucleotide sequences with IMGT/GENE-DB human TR gene sequences. The TCRdist pipeline was used in a later analysis to assign CDR3 sequences and most-parsimonious VDJ recombination scenarios. A later analysis defined each TCR beta chain by its CDR3 amino acid sequence plus V-gene family, and excluded reads lacking a unique V-gene family. In a later analysis, nearly 600 highly shared, low-generation-probability nucleotide sequences were removed to address suspected cross-contamination and a sequencing artifact. In a later analysis, a clonal expansion index for each public chain was calculated from normalized within-repertoire ranks of inferred template counts. In a later analysis, generation probabilities were computed with a VDJ recombination model fitted to out-of-frame rearrangements, and the resulting probabilities were checked against IGoR. Hypergeometric tests were used in a later analysis to score TCR-TCR, TCR-HLA and TCR-CMV co-occurrence, with a repertoire-size bias correction applied to the TCR pairs. A later analysis estimated false discovery rates by permuting HLA or CMV assignments 20 times. In a later analysis, co-occurring TCRs were grouped with DBSCAN, and TCRdist sequence similarity was added when clustering was performed within HLA-allele-positive subsets. Repertoires with fewer than 30,000 or more than 120,000 public chains were left out of co-occurrence clustering, as were a handful of repertoires with anomalous nucleotide sharing. Drawn from immuneACCESS, this table holds only the in-frame rearrangements with V and J called that TCRdb kept. Clones are partly lost; checked studies trace under half to an unresolved V gene and leave the rest unexplained. V and J calls and clone size follow that table, whereas D and trimming were derived from the DNA. This sample lists about 60,000 clones; around 73% were detected once. The ten biggest clones cover 5.4% of the sample.

The paper as a whole reports these results and caveats: In a later genetic analysis, a missense DCLRE1C variant was associated with V-gene and J-gene trimming of TCR beta chains, and the association was replicated in an independent cohort. Broadly in line with IMGT annotations, most TCR beta V segments showed up in productive rearrangements about 90% or about 30% of the time in an earlier analysis of 587 of the donors. Because counts were too low, approximately 18 rarely observed V segments, including chromosome 9 orphons, were excluded from the earlier analysis of under 650 of the donors. Several of the top co-occurrence clusters appeared to be linked to parvovirus B19, influenza, CMV and Epstein-Barr virus, according to a later analysis. Some IMGT-functional V segments, including TRBV6-2 and TRBV6-3, could not be distinguished by the 87-base-pair reads and were therefore excluded. Most CMV-associated TCR beta chains appeared to be HLA-restricted in a later analysis, and the HLA associations seemed to be driven largely by CMV exposure. A later genetic analysis reported fewer N-insertions in productive TCRs among donors in an Asian-associated ancestry cluster than the roughly 700-donor mean. A further reported finding was that TCR beta sequences accurately predicted the HLA-A and HLA-B alleles for most subjects in the first cohort. Correlated functional status among segregating V segments might be attributable to linkage disequilibrium, but an unknown experimental factor could not be ruled out. The study gave a list of under 200 TCR beta chains associated with cytomegalovirus. Cytomegalovirus status was reported to be diagnosed by the classifier with high specificity and sensitivity in both the original and validation cohorts. A few of the identified cytomegalovirus-associated TCR beta chains were confirmed in vitro to be specific for cytomegalovirus antigens. Most TCR sequences were seen in very few donors, while some public TCRs were found in many individuals. A later analysis found that TCR association rates varied across HLA loci, with DRB1 alleles showing the most associated TCRs and HLA-C alleles the fewest. The authors suggested that the approach could potentially be extended to other disease states and immunological phenotypes. Specific HLA alleles were associated with 15,000 to 20,000 TCR beta sequences at a false discovery rate of 0.05 in a later analysis. A later analysis found that HLA-associated TCR beta chains were more clonally expanded and had lower generation probabilities than equally common non-associated chains. This cohort had only TCR beta chains sequenced, and the lack of alpha or paired-chain data limited which features could be detected. A group of highly shared sequence variants was considered likely to be a technical artifact of the sequencing pipeline. Strong co-occurrence of HLA alleles, especially DR and DQ, made assigning TCR associations to individual alleles difficult. Presence/absence analyses assumed roughly uniform sequencing depth across donors, an assumption that may not hold. Because HLA typing was unavailable for some donors at each locus, only the typed subset was used in association tests. The only immune exposure information available for the cohort was CMV serostatus.

CDR1 and CDR2, per the germline V gene, are SGDLS and YYNGEE. V has 3 bases trimmed and J has 5 bases trimmed; junction bases matching no gene number 13. Measured from the cysteine to the phenylalanine, the CDR3 is 18 residues long. Only the CDR3 DNA is retained, 54 bases long and in frame from the first base. The sample consisted of PBMCs. The V and J genes are TRBV9 and TRBJ2-1, with TRBD2 matching 11 junction bases. The sequence derives from a man aged 45-65 years in good health and CMV-seronegative. CDR3 region: CASSGASGGRGADNEQFF. The nucleotide sequence is given as TGTGCCAGCAGCGGAGCTAGCGGGGGGCGGGGGGCCGACAATGAGCAGTTCTTC.